The clone carrying this TCR beta chain appeared many times. The data stem from a study of regulatory T cells in long-lasting Graves disease. Assembly of TCR beta libraries relied on iRepertoire HTBI primers together with Arm-PCR of CDR3 regions. MiXCR, run by TCRdb on the multiplex PCR reads, gives a single entry per CDR3 protein. The table includes 250,000 to 400,000 distinct CDR3 sequences, about 20% detected once. Time point indicated: newly diagnosed GD, antithyroid drugs for less than 3 months. Extracted PBMC RNA gave rise to the TCR library. CDR3 length: 14 residues. The germline V and J ends were trimmed by 2 bases and 4 bases, with 11 bases remaining between them. The germline gives CDR1 MNHEY, CDR2 SVGEGT.

The chain is built from TRBV6-2 or TRBV6-3 and TRBJ1-2; maybe TRBD1 (6 bases). The material sequenced was peripheral blood mononuclear cells (PBMCs), taken at new diagnosis, from a patient treated with antithyroid drugs. The TCR was taken from a female donor with Graves disease. The CDR3 nucleotides are TGTGCCAGCAGTTACACGGACAGAGGCTATGGCTACACCTTC. Its protein is CASSYTDRGYGYTF.